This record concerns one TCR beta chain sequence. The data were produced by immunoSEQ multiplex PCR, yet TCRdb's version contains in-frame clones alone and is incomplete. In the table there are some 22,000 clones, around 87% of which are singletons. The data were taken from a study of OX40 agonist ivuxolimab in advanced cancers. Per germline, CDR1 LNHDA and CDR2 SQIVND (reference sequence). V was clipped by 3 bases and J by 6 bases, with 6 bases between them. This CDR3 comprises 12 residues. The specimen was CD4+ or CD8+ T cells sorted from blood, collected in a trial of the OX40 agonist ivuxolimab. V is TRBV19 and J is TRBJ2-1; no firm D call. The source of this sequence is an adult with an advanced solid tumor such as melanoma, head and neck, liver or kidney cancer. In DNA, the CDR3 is TGTGCCAGTAGTATTAAGCCCAATGAGCAGTTCTTC. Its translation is CASSIKPNEQFF. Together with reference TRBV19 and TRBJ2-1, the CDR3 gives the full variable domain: DGGITQSPKYLFRKEGQNVTLSCEQNLNHDAMYWYRQDPGQGLRLIYYSQIVNDFQKGDIAEGYSVSREKKESFPLTVTSAQKNPTAFYLCASSIKPNEQFFGPGTRLTVL.